The rows below give T cell receptor beta chains drawn from one sample of a study of blood T cells in healthy people across ages. TCRdb re-called the 5' RACE reads with MiXCR, one entry per CDR3 protein. The table lists about 1.6 million distinct CDR3 sequences, roughly 32% of them singletons. Sequencing used blood. The source of these receptors is a young woman in good health. Each CDR3 is given with its conserved first and last residue. The order of the fields is J gene, clone size, V gene, D gene, CDR3 length, CDR3 DNA, CDR3 protein. The D gene is left open where the match is weak. Size tells how often a clone was seen (once, few, many) or the class of an expanded clone, and some rows leave it out.

j_gene: TRBJ2-6; abundance: few; v_gene: TRBV28; d_gene: .; len: 14; CDR3nt: TGTGCCAGCAGTTCCCGGGGTGGGGCCAACGTCCTGACTTTC; CDR3aa: CASSSRGGANVLTF
j_gene: TRBJ2-7; abundance: .; v_gene: TRBV4-1; d_gene: .; len: 17; CDR3nt: TGCGCCAGCAGCCAAGAGGGTTGGTACAACCCCTCCTACGAGCAGTACTTC; CDR3aa: CASSQEGWYNPSYEQYF
j_gene: TRBJ2-4; abundance: .; v_gene: TRBV7-2; d_gene: TRBD2; len: 16; CDR3nt: TGTGCCAGCAGCAACGGGGGGGTCCTAGCCAAAAACATTCAGTACTTC; CDR3aa: CASSNGGVLAKNIQYF
j_gene: TRBJ1-6; abundance: few; v_gene: TRBV15; d_gene: .; len: 19; CDR3nt: TGTGCCACCAGCAGAGATCGTTCAGAGACAAGCTCCTATAATTCACCCCTCCACTTT; CDR3aa: CATSRDRSETSSYNSPLHF
j_gene: TRBJ1-4; abundance: few; v_gene: TRBV7-3; d_gene: .; len: 13; CDR3nt: TGTGCCAGCAGCTTAGGAGTTAATGAAAAACTGTTTTTT; CDR3aa: CASSLGVNEKLFF
j_gene: TRBJ2-7; abundance: .; v_gene: TRBV11-2; d_gene: .; len: 14; CDR3nt: TGTGCCAGCAGCCACACGAGAGGGGCCTACGAGCAGTACTTC; CDR3aa: CASSHTRGAYEQYF
j_gene: TRBJ1-1; abundance: .; v_gene: TRBV20-1; d_gene: .; len: 11; CDR3nt: TGCAGTGCTAAGCGAGTTCCTGAAGCTTTCTTT; CDR3aa: CSAKRVPEAFF
j_gene: TRBJ2-5; abundance: few; v_gene: TRBV4-1; d_gene: TRBD2; len: 15; CDR3nt: TGCGCCAGCAGCCAAGGGCACCTAGCGGGAGAGACCCAGTACTTC; CDR3aa: CASSQGHLAGETQYF
j_gene: TRBJ1-2; abundance: few; v_gene: TRBV7-2; d_gene: .; len: 15; CDR3nt: TGTGCCAGCAGCTTAGGGCAGGGGCGATACTATGGCTACACCTTC; CDR3aa: CASSLGQGRYYGYTF
j_gene: TRBJ1-6; abundance: few; v_gene: TRBV10-2; d_gene: .; len: 14; CDR3nt: TGCGCCAGCCTCAGGGGACCCTATAATTCACCCCTCCACTTT; CDR3aa: CASLRGPYNSPLHF
j_gene: TRBJ1-4; abundance: few; v_gene: TRBV7-9; d_gene: .; len: 15; CDR3nt: TGTGCCAGCAGCTCCAGGGATCCCCGGGACCAGGAACTGTTTTTT; CDR3aa: CASSSRDPRDQELFF
j_gene: TRBJ2-5; abundance: .; v_gene: TRBV20-1; d_gene: TRBD1; len: 14; CDR3nt: TGCAGTGCTAGTGGACAGGGGGCGGAAGAGACCCAGTACTTC; CDR3aa: CSASGQGAEETQYF
j_gene: TRBJ2-5; abundance: .; v_gene: TRBV6-1; d_gene: .; len: 18; CDR3nt: TGTGCCAGCAGTGATGGAGGAGAGAGCATGCCCTTCCAAGAGACCCAGTACTTC; CDR3aa: CASSDGGESMPFQETQYF
j_gene: TRBJ2-3; abundance: few; v_gene: TRBV10-2; d_gene: TRBD2; len: 17; CDR3nt: TGCGCCAGCAGTGAGTCCCCATGGCGGGAGGACTCGGATACGCAGTATTTT; CDR3aa: CASSESPWREDSDTQYF
j_gene: TRBJ2-1; abundance: few; v_gene: TRBV24-1; d_gene: TRBD1; len: 15; CDR3nt: TGTGCCACCAGTGATTTGCGGACAGGAAACAATGAGCAGTTCTTC; CDR3aa: CATSDLRTGNNEQFF
j_gene: TRBJ2-7; abundance: .; v_gene: TRBV4-1; d_gene: .; len: 13; CDR3nt: TGCGCCAGCAGCCAAGAGTCCGAATACGAGCAGTACTTC; CDR3aa: CASSQESEYEQYF
j_gene: TRBJ2-3; abundance: few; v_gene: TRBV11-2; d_gene: .; len: 14; CDR3nt: TGTGCCAGCAGCTCGGAAGGATACACAGATACGCAGTATTTT; CDR3aa: CASSSEGYTDTQYF
j_gene: TRBJ2-1; abundance: .; v_gene: TRBV3-1; d_gene: .; len: 13; CDR3nt: TGTGCCAGCAGTCACGATAGCCCCAATGAGCAGTTCTTC; CDR3aa: CASSHDSPNEQFF
j_gene: TRBJ1-5; abundance: .; v_gene: TRBV4-1; d_gene: TRBD1; len: 17; CDR3nt: TGCGCCAGCAGCCACAATTGGTCCGACAGGGGTCCAGGGCCCCAGCATTTT; CDR3aa: CASSHNWSDRGPGPQHF
j_gene: TRBJ2-5; abundance: few; v_gene: TRBV3-1; d_gene: TRBD2; len: 14; CDR3nt: TGTGCCAGCAGCCAATGGACTAGTCAAGAGACCCAGTACTTC; CDR3aa: CASSQWTSQETQYF
j_gene: TRBJ1-1; abundance: .; v_gene: TRBV20-1; d_gene: .; len: 14; CDR3nt: TGCAGTGCTAGAGATACCCCGGGTTGGCCTGAAGCTTTCTTT; CDR3aa: CSARDTPGWPEAFF
j_gene: TRBJ2-1; abundance: few; v_gene: TRBV5-6; d_gene: TRBD2; len: 17; CDR3nt: TGTGCCAGCAGCTTGGAAGGGACTAGCGGGAGGAGCGATGAGCAGTTCTTC; CDR3aa: CASSLEGTSGRSDEQFF